This is a list of T cell receptor beta chains from one sample in a study of regulatory T cells in long-lasting Graves disease. Via MiXCR, TCRdb re-called the multiplex PCR reads, giving one row per CDR3 protein. In the table there are 350,000 to 450,000 distinct CDR3 sequences, roughly 24% of which are singletons. The sequenced sample was peripheral blood mononuclear cells (PBMCs), obtained when the disease was refractory, from a patient treated with antithyroid drugs. Receptors were obtained from a woman in her thirties or forties with Graves disease. The CDR3 runs from the conserved cysteine through the conserved F or W. Each record gives: V gene, D gene, clone size, J gene, CDR3 protein, CDR3 DNA. D genes are given only for firm matches. Rows may omit the clone size; those that give it use once, few, many or a size class.

v_gene: TRBV3-1; d_gene: .; abundance: .; j_gene: TRBJ2-7; CDR3aa: CASNQAGSSYEQYF; CDR3nt: TGTGCCAGCAACCAAGCCGGGTCCTCCTACGAGCAGTACTTC
v_gene: TRBV6-1; d_gene: TRBD2; abundance: few; j_gene: TRBJ2-2; CDR3aa: CASSGGVAGAIGELFF; CDR3nt: TGTGCCAGCAGCGGCGGGGTAGCGGGAGCGATCGGGGAGCTGTTTTTT
v_gene: TRBV20-1; d_gene: TRBD2; abundance: many; j_gene: TRBJ2-5; CDR3aa: CSARDSSGTETQYF; CDR3nt: TGCAGTGCTAGAGATAGCAGCGGGACGGAGACCCAGTACTTC
v_gene: TRBV2; d_gene: .; abundance: many; j_gene: TRBJ2-7; CDR3aa: CASRSGVSYEQYF; CDR3nt: TGTGCCAGCAGGTCAGGGGTCTCCTACGAGCAGTACTTC
v_gene: TRBV12-3/TRBV12-4; d_gene: .; abundance: many; j_gene: TRBJ1-2; CDR3aa: CASSSQGRKNTF; CDR3nt: TGTGCCAGCAGTTCTCAGGGGCGGAAAAACACCTTC
v_gene: TRBV19; d_gene: .; abundance: many; j_gene: TRBJ1-2; CDR3aa: CASSSGRGNDYGYTF; CDR3nt: TGTGCCAGTAGTTCCGGGAGAGGGAACGACTATGGCTACACCTTC
v_gene: TRBV11-2; d_gene: .; abundance: many; j_gene: TRBJ2-5; CDR3aa: CASSLVRGQTQYF; CDR3nt: TGTGCCAGCAGCTTAGTGAGGGGTCAGACCCAGTACTTC
v_gene: TRBV28; d_gene: TRBD1; abundance: .; j_gene: TRBJ1-5; CDR3aa: CASSLRRGQGQPQHF; CDR3nt: TGTGCCAGCAGTTTAAGAAGGGGGCAGGGTCAGCCCCAGCATTTT
v_gene: TRBV28; d_gene: .; abundance: many; j_gene: TRBJ2-7; CDR3aa: CASSLPGTLYEQYF; CDR3nt: TGTGCCAGCAGTTTACCTGGGACATTATACGAGCAGTACTTC
v_gene: TRBV6-1; d_gene: .; abundance: many; j_gene: TRBJ1-5; CDR3aa: CASRILGGEHQPQHF; CDR3nt: TGTGCCAGCAGAATCCTTGGGGGCGAGCATCAGCCCCAGCATTTT
v_gene: TRBV29-1; d_gene: .; abundance: .; j_gene: TRBJ2-3; CDR3aa: CSVEGEPSSSTDTQYF; CDR3nt: TGCAGCGTTGAAGGAGAGCCGAGTTCTAGCACAGATACGCAGTATTTT
v_gene: TRBV20-1; d_gene: .; abundance: few; j_gene: TRBJ1-4; CDR3aa: CSATRSFNEKLFF; CDR3nt: TGCAGTGCTACGCGGAGTTTCAATGAAAAACTGTTTTTT
v_gene: TRBV18; d_gene: .; abundance: .; j_gene: TRBJ2-2; CDR3aa: CASSPRIDGGELFF; CDR3nt: TGTGCCAGCTCACCACGGATAGATGGCGGGGAGCTGTTTTTT
v_gene: TRBV2; d_gene: .; abundance: .; j_gene: TRBJ2-1; CDR3aa: CASSPWAVGEYNEQFF; CDR3nt: TGTGCCAGCAGCCCCTGGGCAGTAGGAGAATACAATGAGCAGTTCTTC